These 24 T cell receptor beta chains were sequenced from one sample in a study of blood T cell repertoires in COVID-19. This table comes from immunoSEQ multiplex PCR, and its TCRdb copy is limited to in-frame clones, with some not included. The table includes about 250,000 clones, approximately 83% detected once. The specimen sequenced was peripheral blood. These receptors all stem from a man aged 35 to 55 with acute or convalescent COVID-19.

The chain has TRBV28 and TRBJ1-5; D is possibly TRBD1 (5 bases). Trimming took 5 bases from V and 5 from J, leaving 13 bases between them. Germline V gene sequence: CDR1 MDHEN, CDR2 SYDVKM. This CDR3 has 14 amino acids. CDR3: CASSVVGRYQPQHF. As DNA, the CDR3 is TGTGCCAGCAGTGTCGTGGGGCGATATCAGCCCCAGCATTTT. The whole variable domain, remainder taken from reference TRBV28 and TRBJ1-5, is DVKVTQSSRYLVKRTGEKVFLECVQDMDHENMFWYRQDPGLGLRLIYFSYDVKMKEKGDIPEGYSVSREKKERFSLILESASTNQTSMYLCASSVVGRYQPQHFGDGTRLSIL.

The chain links TRBV7-9 to TRBJ2-7; TRBD2 agrees at 9 bases. From germline, CDR1 is SEHNR and CDR2 FQNEAQ (reference sequence). This CDR3 region has 16 residues. The V segment lost 0 bases and the J segment 4 bases; nucleotides outside the gene matches: 7. This chain's CDR3 is CASSLAGLANEYEQYF. The CDR3 DNA follows: TGTGCCAGCAGCTTAGCTGGACTAGCGAACGAATACGAGCAGTACTTC.

CDR3 coding DNA: TGTGCCAGCAGCCAGGGACATCTTCGTGAAAAACTGTTTTTT. Translated: CASSQGHLREKLFF. This chain joins TRBV3-1 (or the pseudogene TRBV3-2) and TRBJ1-4, with a weak D call TRBD1 (6 bases). V gave up 3 bases and J gave up 7 bases, with 12 bases separating them. Per germline, CDR1 LGHDT and CDR2 YNNKEL (reference sequence). CDR3 size: 14 residues.

This clone showed up just a few times. This sequence joins TRBV27 and TRBJ1-1; tentatively, D is TRBD1 (6 bases). The CDR3 has 14 residues. Germline CDR1 MNHEY, CDR2 SMNVEV (reference sequence). The germline V and J ends were trimmed by 2 bases and 4 bases, with 11 bases remaining between them. CDR3 sequence reads: CASSLLGASTEAFF. DNA for the CDR3: TGTGCCAGCAGTTTACTGGGGGCGAGCACTGAAGCTTTCTTT.

The rearrangement uses TRBV6-2 or TRBV6-3 and TRBJ2-3; 7 positions agree with TRBD1. V dropped 5 bases and J dropped 0; count of bases not matched to a gene: 11. Germline V lookup: CDR1 MNHEY, CDR2 SVGEGT. This CDR3 is built from 17 residues. This CDR3 reads CASSPLRGLESTDTQYF. CDR3 coding DNA: TGTGCCAGCAGTCCCCTAAGGGGGCTAGAAAGCACAGATACGCAGTATTTT.

The chain uses TRBV4-1 and TRBJ2-1; 10 bases fit TRBD1. J was trimmed by 2 bases and V by 6 bases; bases with no gene match: 7. This CDR3 contains 16 residues. Germline-derived CDR1 and CDR2 are MGHRA and YSYEKL. The CDR3 spells CASRSFGTGAYNEQFF. Written as DNA, the CDR3 is TGCGCCAGCAGATCCTTCGGGACAGGGGCCTACAATGAGCAGTTCTTC.

This chain links TRBV6-5 with TRBJ1-1; tentative D call: TRBD1 (5 bases). V dropped 0 bases and J dropped 3 bases, with 11 bases sitting between them. CDR3 size: 15 residues. The germline V gene has CDR1 MNHEY and CDR2 SVGAGI. The CDR3 DNA reads as TGTGCCAGCAGTTACTCGCGGGGGGGAGACACTGAAGCTTTCTTT. Protein sequence: CASSYSRGGDTEAFF.

V gene TRBV7-2 combines with J gene TRBJ2-1; 10 nucleotides align to TRBD2. Trimming removed 6 bases from V and 8 bases from J; junction bases left unmatched: 13. The CDR3 is 16 amino acids. Germline-derived CDR1 and CDR2 are SGHTA and FQGNSA. Here the CDR3 DNA reads TGTGCCAGCAGTTCCGGACTAGCGGCCCTGTTGGATGAGCAGTTCTTC. Protein sequence: CASSSGLAALLDEQFF.

The chain employs TRBV5-4 and TRBJ2-7; 10 bases are shared with TRBD1. The J segment lost 5 bases and the V segment lost 0 bases, leaving 8 bases of the junction unmatched. CDR1 and CDR2 from the germline V gene are SGHNT and YYREEE (reference sequence). There are 16 residues in the CDR3. CDR3 bases: TGTGCCAGCAGCTTGGGGGCGGGACAGGGGTCCCACGAGCAGTACTTC. Its protein is CASSLGAGQGSHEQYF.

The V and J genes are TRBV7-2 and TRBJ2-5; 8 bases are a match to TRBD1. This CDR3 is 14 amino acids long. The germline V gene encodes CDR1 SGHTA and CDR2 FQGNSA. Losses at the gene ends were 3 bases for V and 3 bases for J; bases not matched to a gene: 3. Here the CDR3 DNA reads TGTGCCAGCAGCTTGACAGGGGTGGAAGAGACCCAGTACTTC. This gives the protein CASSLTGVEETQYF.

The chain combines TRBV5-1 with TRBJ1-1; perhaps TRBD1 as D (5 bases). From germline, CDR1 is SGHRS and CDR2 YFSETQ. V was trimmed by 4 bases and J by 0 bases, leaving 19 bases between them. The CDR3 sequence is 17 residues long. The CDR3 protein is CASSAGLRAVMNTEAFF. The CDR3 DNA reads TGCGCCAGCAGCGCCGGGCTCAGGGCCGTGATGAACACTGAAGCTTTCTTT.

V and J are TRBV29-1 and TRBJ2-3, with D possibly TRBD1 on 6 matching bases. The CDR3 contains 13 residues. Germline CDR1 and CDR2: SQVTM and ANQGSEA. Trimming took 4 bases from V and 0 from J, leaving 8 bases between them. CDR3 bases: TGCAGCGTTGTTGGGGGCAGCACAGATACGCAGTATTTT. Translation gives CSVVGGSTDTQYF.

This clone was observed a few times. The chain carries TRBV6-5 and TRBJ1-2; TRBD1 might be the D (6 bases). CDR1 and CDR2 from the germline V gene are MNHEY and SVGAGI. V dropped 4 bases and J dropped 4 bases, with 16 bases sitting between them. CDR3 length equals 15 residues. CDR3 residues: CASSFRLGASYGYTF. In DNA form, the CDR3 reads TGTGCCAGCAGTTTCCGGTTGGGGGCGAGCTATGGCTACACCTTC.

CDR3 nucleotides: TGTGCCAGCAGCTTTGGGAGTTCCTACGAGCAGTACTTC. Protein product: CASSFGSSYEQYF. The V gene is TRBV11-2, the J gene TRBJ2-7; possibly TRBD2 for D (5 bases). The ends were cut back, 3 bases at V and 1 base at J, with 7 bases in the middle. The CDR3 is 13 residues long. Germline CDR1 SGHAT, CDR2 FQNNGV.

The chain uses TRBV19 and TRBJ2-1; 9 bases line up with TRBD2. J was trimmed by 5 bases and V by 2 bases; bases with no gene match: 7. Germline V gene data show CDR1 as LNHDA and CDR2 as SQIVND (reference sequence). The CDR3 consists of 16 residues. The CDR3 nucleotides read TGTGCCAGTAGTATAACCGGGACTAGCCGACACAATGAGCAGTTCTTC. Amino acid sequence: CASSITGTSRHNEQFF.

This chain joins TRBV15 and TRBJ1-5; 7 bases line up with TRBD1. The CDR3 consists of 17 residues. Looked up from germline, CDR1 is LNHNV and CDR2 is YYDKDF (reference sequence). Germline trimming cut 1 base from V and 7 bases from J; bases unmatched to any gene: 13. The CDR3 region is CATSRAGGGQSGQPQHF. In DNA form, the CDR3 reads TGTGCCACCAGCAGAGCTGGAGGGGGACAGTCAGGGCAGCCCCAGCATTTT.

The V call is TRBV6-5, the J call TRBJ1-1; a possible D gene is TRBD1 (5 bases). Germline V gene sequence: CDR1 MNHEY, CDR2 SVGAGI. CDR3 size: 16 residues. Deletions cut 3 bases from V and 1 base from J, with 15 bases between. CDR3 region: CASSYRGDSPNTEAFF. The CDR3 DNA reads TGTGCCAGCAGTTATAGGGGCGACAGCCCGAACACTGAAGCTTTCTTT.

V gene TRBV27 combines with J gene TRBJ2-7, with D uncertain. The CDR3 consists of 13 residues. CDR1 is MNHEY, CDR2 SMNVEV, per germline (reference sequence). V shed 4 bases and J shed 2 bases, with 9 bases lying between them. The CDR3, as DNA: TGTGCCAGCAGTTCTGATTCAGCCTACGAGCAGTACTTC. It specifies CASSSDSAYEQYF.

V gene TRBV5-4 combines with J gene TRBJ1-2; D is perhaps TRBD1 (6 bases). CDR3 size: 13 residues. V lost 5 bases and J 4 bases, leaving 12 bases between the germline ends. Germline V gene lookup returns CDR1 SGHNT and CDR2 YYREEE (reference sequence). CDR3 nucleotides: TGTGCCAGCAGTTTTGACAGGACCTATGGCTACACCTTC. Protein sequence: CASSFDRTYGYTF.

This chain joins TRBV3-1 (or the pseudogene TRBV3-2) and TRBJ1-5; D is unresolved. The length of the CDR3 is 16 residues. The V end lost 1 base, the J end lost 0 bases, and 10 bases lay between the germline ends. Germline assignment: CDR1 LGHDT and CDR2 YNNKEL (reference sequence). CDR3 residues: CASSQGPHGSNQPQHF. The CDR3 nucleotides read TGTGCCAGCAGCCAAGGCCCGCACGGTAGCAATCAGCCCCAGCATTTT.

The chain combines TRBV5-4 with TRBJ1-3; TRBD1 is a possible D gene (5 bases). This CDR3 has 14 residues. Germline CDR1 reads SGHNT; CDR2 reads YYREEE (reference sequence). V was cut by 1 base and J by 3 bases, with 8 bases left in between. This chain's CDR3 is CASSLRGVGNTIYF. The DNA of the CDR3 is TGTGCCAGCAGCTTGCGGGGGGTTGGAAACACCATATATTTT.

The genes are TRBV4-1 and TRBJ2-7; tentative D call: TRBD2 (5 bases). Trimming took off 4 bases at V and 5 bases at J, with 15 bases between the two ends. The CDR3 is 14 amino acids. Germline CDR1 MGHRA, CDR2 YSYEKL. The CDR3 DNA is TGCGCCAGCAGCCGGGTCGGAGGAGCGGACGAGCAGTACTTC. Translating it yields CASSRVGGADEQYF.

This chain uses TRBV5-1 with TRBJ2-7; D possibly corresponds to TRBD2 (6 bases). CDR1 is SGHRS, CDR2 YFSETQ, per germline. The CDR3 totals 15 residues. Trimming removed 6 bases from V and 7 bases from J, with 23 bases in between. The CDR3: CASTEQPGGVFEQYF. Written as DNA, the CDR3 is TGCGCCAGCACCGAACAACCCGGGGGAGTCTTTGAGCAGTACTTC.

Details on this clone: This sample also contains other DNA sequences that code for the same CDR3. The gene calls are TRBV6-1 and TRBJ1-5; no firm D call. CDR1 and CDR2 from the germline V gene are MNHNS and SASEGT. Trimming left V 3 bases short and J 5 bases short, with 8 bases between. CDR3 length: 13 residues. CDR3 sequence: CASSDREDQPQHF. DNA of the CDR3: TGTGCCAGCAGTGATCGAGAAGATCAGCCCCAGCATTTT.